The clone carrying this T cell receptor (beta chain) appeared once. The data originate from a study of blood T cell repertoires in COVID-19. V was cut by 5 bases and J by 5 bases, with 21 bases left in between. CDR1 and CDR2 from the germline V gene are SGHTA and FQGNSA. CDR3 length equals 16 residues. In the authors' methods: Amplification of reference gene primers provided the estimated nucleated cell counts. Profiling relied on immunoSEQ multiplex PCR, and the TCRdb table lists in-frame clones only, not all of them. V and J calls and clone size follow that table, whereas D and trimming were derived from the DNA. The profile shows fewer than 250,000 clones, under 90% of them singletons.

Specimen: peripheral blood. The chain recombines TRBV7-2 with TRBJ2-5, with D tentatively TRBD2 (5 bases). The sequence came from a man in his sixties with acute or convalescent COVID-19. CDR3 in amino acids: CASSKHRTGNGETQYF. The CDR3 bases are TGTGCCAGCAGCAAACACCGGACGGGGAACGGGGAGACCCAGTACTTC.